This T cell receptor (beta chain) appears in the sequencing data of a study of somatic mutations in cytotoxic T cells in rheumatoid arthritis. Sequencing was performed with immunoSEQ multiplex PCR; in TCRdb, only in-frame clones are kept and a portion is missing. The sample includes about 36,000 clones, around 80% of them seen just once. The CDR3 consists of 15 residues. Trimming stripped 0 bases from V and 6 bases from J, with 11 bases between. CDR1 and CDR2 (germline): MGHRA, YSYEKL. Positive selection using magnetic beads isolated the CD4+ and CD8+ cells (purity was checked by flow cytometry). Sequenced material: CD8+ T cells sorted from blood. The sequence was collected from a man aged 35-49 years in good health. The chain has TRBV4-1 and TRBJ2-2, with D unclear. The CDR3 loop reads CASSQENHVSGELFF. For the CDR3, the DNA is TGCGCCAGCAGCCAAGAGAACCATGTATCCGGGGAGCTGTTTTTT.